This entry lists 10 T cell receptor beta chains sequenced from one sample in a study of blood T cell repertoires in COVID-19. TCRdb's copy holds only in-frame clones and misses some; the assay was immunoSEQ multiplex PCR. The table has over 200,000 clones, 88% seen once; the top ten hold approximately 2.6%. The sample consisted of peripheral blood. These receptors originate from a woman aged 60 to 75 with acute or convalescent COVID-19.

The rearrangement links TRBV6-5 to TRBJ2-2; 10 bases line up with TRBD2. With 8 bases clipped from V and 9 bases from J, the junction kept 12 bases outside the gene matches. Germline CDR1 is MNHEY and CDR2 is SVGAGI. The CDR3 has 15 residues. DNA of the CDR3: TGTGCCAGCGGGATGGGGACTAGCGACCGCCGGGAGCTGTTTTTT. It encodes CASGMGTSDRRELFF.

This chain links TRBV28 with TRBJ1-2; D not resolved. V lost 5 bases and J lost 4, with 14 bases in between. The CDR3 is made up of 14 amino acids. Germline CDR1 is MDHEN and CDR2 is SYDVKM. CDR3 DNA: TGTGCCAGCAGTACGGGTCTACTGGCCTATGGCTACACCTTC. As protein: CASSTGLLAYGYTF.

This chain joins TRBV10-1 and TRBJ1-2; D perhaps matches TRBD1 (6 bases). The CDR3 extends over 14 amino acids. Trimming removed 5 bases at V and 4 bases at J, with 14 bases between. Germline loops: CDR1 WNHNN, CDR2 SYGVQD (reference sequence). The CDR3 region is CASSPGGAGYGYTF. For the CDR3, the DNA is TGCGCCAGCAGTCCGGGGGGCGCGGGCTATGGCTACACCTTC.

The chain carries TRBV6-4 and TRBJ2-3, with unresolved D. Per germline, CDR1 MRHNA and CDR2 SNTAGT. There are 15 residues in the CDR3. V was shortened by 5 bases and J by 6 bases, with 18 bases between the two germline ends. Written as DNA, the CDR3 is TGTGCCAGCAGTACACAAGGCGGATTTCCTGATACGCAGTATTTT. Protein: CASSTQGGFPDTQYF.

J is TRBJ1-1 and V is TRBV7-9, with 8 bases matching TRBD1. V was pared by 5 bases and J by 4 bases, with 6 bases of the junction left unmatched. Germline V gene data show CDR1 as SEHNR and CDR2 as FQNEAQ (reference sequence). The CDR3 spans 14 residues. The CDR3 DNA reads TGTGCCAGCAGCACTAGACAGGGGCTCACTGAAGCTTTCTTT. It yields the protein CASSTRQGLTEAFF.

CDR3 nucleotides: TGTGCCAGCAGATCCGTCAGGGGAGGGGGCGAGCAGTACTTC. It encodes CASRSVRGGGEQYF. V and J are TRBV7-2 and TRBJ2-7; D is perhaps TRBD2 (7 bases). The germline V gene encodes CDR1 SGHTA and CDR2 FQGNSA. The V gene lost 6 bases and the J gene lost 6 bases, with 18 bases spanning the gap. This CDR3 contains 14 residues.

In DNA, the CDR3 is TGTGCCAGCAGTTTATATGGCCAGCCCCAGCATTTT. Translated, it gives CASSLYGQPQHF. This chain uses TRBV28 with TRBJ1-5; D not certain. The CDR3 contains 12 residues. CDR1 is MDHEN, CDR2 SYDVKM, per germline. The V and J ends lost 1 base and 7 bases respectively, with 5 bases between them.

The rearrangement links TRBV6-2 or TRBV6-3 to TRBJ2-3; 9 bases match TRBD1. J gave up 2 bases and V 7 bases, and 13 bases lay outside the gene matches. This CDR3 has 17 residues. Germline V gives CDR1 MNHEY, CDR2 SVGEGT. This CDR3 reads CASTPAGRDRDTDTQYF. The CDR3 coding sequence is TGTGCCAGCACCCCTGCGGGGCGGGACAGGGACACAGATACGCAGTATTTT.

The chain carries TRBV3-1 (or the pseudogene TRBV3-2) and TRBJ2-2, with 8 bases that match TRBD1. Germline lookup yields CDR1 LGHDT and CDR2 YNNKEL (reference sequence). Trimming cost V 4 bases and J 5 bases; bases outside gene matches: 15. This CDR3 has 18 residues. The CDR3 protein is CASSRPIRDRTRTGELFF. In DNA form, the CDR3 reads TGTGCCAGCAGCCGCCCAATCCGGGACAGGACAAGAACCGGGGAGCTGTTTTTT.

The chain uses TRBV27 and TRBJ2-7, with D possibly matching TRBD1 (6 bases). The CDR3 consists of 19 residues. CDR1 is MNHEY and CDR2 is SMNVEV in the germline V gene (reference sequence). Trimming removed 1 base from V and 1 base from J, with 23 bases in between. The CDR3 DNA is TGTGCCAGCAGTTTATTTCCTTTGGGAGACAGGACCGTTTCCTACGAGCAGTACTTC. The encoded protein is CASSLFPLGDRTVSYEQYF.